The rows below give T cell receptor beta chains drawn from one sample of a study of control samples from healthy donors and cancer patients. Produced via immunoSEQ multiplex PCR; TCRdb's table is partial and in-frame only. The sample has 100,000 to 150,000 clones; 92% are singletons. The sequencing sample was made of blood. These receptors came from a woman aged 45 to 65 in good health. CDR3s include the opening cysteine and the closing phenylalanine or tryptophan. A D gene is named only where the DNA matches it firmly. Rows may omit the clone size; those that give it use once, few, many or a size class.

TRBV30	NA	NA	TRBJ2-7	TGTGCCCTGGTGGTTGCCTACGAGCAGTACTTC	CALVVAYEQYF
TRBV7-2	NA	NA	TRBJ2-7	TGTGCCAGCAGCTCAGAGGAACCTAAGAACTACTACGAGCAGTACTTC	CASSSEEPKNYYEQYF
TRBV20-1	NA	NA	TRBJ1-3	TGCAGTGCTAGTAAATCTGGAAACACCATATATTTT	CSASKSGNTIYF
TRBV5-1	TRBD1	NA	TRBJ2-5	TGCGCCAGCAGCCCCCTAGGACAGGGGGCCCGGGAGACCCAGTACTTC	CASSPLGQGARETQYF
TRBV6-4	NA	NA	TRBJ1-1	TGTGCCAGCAGTGATCGAAACACTGAAGCTTTCTTT	CASSDRNTEAFF
TRBV30	NA	NA	TRBJ2-1	TGTGCCTGGAAAGGGGGGCGATCATACAATGAGCAGTTCTTC	CAWKGGRSYNEQFF
TRBV5-1	TRBD1	NA	TRBJ2-1	TGCGCCAGCAGCCCCCAGGACAGGGGAGATCGGTTCTTC	CASSPQDRGDRFF
TRBV3-1/TRBV3-2	NA	NA	TRBJ1-1	TGTGCCAGCAGCTATCGAGGGACGATGAACACTGAAGCTTTCTTT	CASSYRGTMNTEAFF
TRBV4-2	NA	NA	TRBJ2-6	TGTGCCAGCAGCCAAGATTCAGGAGGGGTATCTGGGGCCAACGTCCTGACTTTC	CASSQDSGGVSGANVLTF
TRBV5-1	NA	NA	TRBJ1-2	TGCGCCAGCAGCTTGGGAGTAGACCCAGGCTACACCTTC	CASSLGVDPGYTF
TRBV19	TRBD1	few	TRBJ1-5	TGTGCCACCAGACAGGGGACTAGCAATCAGCCCCAGCATTTT	CATRQGTSNQPQHF
TRBV3-1/TRBV3-2	NA	NA	TRBJ1-2	TGTGCCAGCAGCCCCCACGGCCGCAGGGACTATGGCTACACCTTC	CASSPHGRRDYGYTF
TRBV9	TRBD2	NA	TRBJ2-3	TGTGCCAGCAGCGCACCGACTAGCACCTACACAGATACGCAGTATTTT	CASSAPTSTYTDTQYF
TRBV5-4	TRBD2	NA	TRBJ2-7	TGTGCCAGCAGCAATCCCGTGGCGGGGGGTTACGAGCAGTACTTC	CASSNPVAGGYEQYF
TRBV11-2	NA	NA	TRBJ1-4	TGTGCCAGCAGCTTCCGCAACTCTAATGAAAAACTGTTTTTT	CASSFRNSNEKLFF
TRBV27	NA	NA	TRBJ2-7	TGTGCCAGCAGTTTCTCTAGCTCCTACGAGCAGTACTTC	CASSFSSSYEQYF
TRBV10-3	TRBD2	NA	TRBJ2-3	TGTGCCATCAGTGAGGGACTAGCGGGCTATTTGGATACGCAGTATTTT	CAISEGLAGYLDTQYF
TRBV19	NA	NA	TRBJ1-2	TGTGCCAGTATCCCAGCCAGGGGTTACTCTAACTATGGCTACACCTTC	CASIPARGYSNYGYTF
TRBV12-5	NA	NA	TRBJ1-5	TGTGCTAGTGCCTTAGGCGGGGGGAGCAATCAGCCCCAGCATTTT	CASALGGGSNQPQHF
TRBV18	NA	NA	TRBJ2-7	TGTGCCAGCTCCTCGCAGGGGCGGGAGATCTTCTACGAGCAGTACTTC	CASSSQGREIFYEQYF
TRBV29-1	TRBD1	once	TRBJ1-5	TGCAGCGTGGCGACAGGGCGCAATCAGCCCCAGCATTTT	CSVATGRNQPQHF
TRBV1	NA	NA	TRBJ1-3	TGCACCAGCAGCCAAGATACCCGAACAGGGAATATAACGTCTGGAAACACCATATATTTT	CTSSQDTRTGNITSGNTIYF
TRBV10-1	NA	NA	TRBJ2-7	TGCGCCAGCAGTGAGTCCGGGGGTTCCTACGAGCAGTACTTC	CASSESGGSYEQYF
TRBV28	NA	NA	TRBJ2-7	TGTGCCAGCAGCGACACCTTATCCTACGAGCAGTACTTC	CASSDTLSYEQYF
TRBV5-1	TRBD1	NA	TRBJ1-2	TGCGCCAGCAGCCAGGGGGGCGCCTATGGCTACACCTTC	CASSQGGAYGYTF
TRBV19	NA	NA	TRBJ1-5	TGTGCCAGTAGCCCTCATGTGGCAAATCAGCCCCAGCATTTT	CASSPHVANQPQHF
TRBV6-5	NA	NA	TRBJ2-3	TGTGCCAGCAGTTCTCCGGATACGCAGTATTTT	CASSSPDTQYF
TRBV5-1	NA	NA	TRBJ2-2	TGCGCCAGCAGCCTAATACCCGGCGGGGTCACCGGGGAGCTGTTTTTT	CASSLIPGGVTGELFF
TRBV7-9	TRBD1	NA	TRBJ2-5	TGTGCCAGCAGTTCGAGGGGGCCGGAGACCCAGTACTTC	CASSSRGPETQYF
TRBV7-2	NA	NA	TRBJ2-3	TGTGCCAGCAGCACCCAATTAAACCTAGCGAGCACAGATACGCAGTATTTT	CASSTQLNLASTDTQYF
TRBV15	NA	once	TRBJ2-3	TGTGCCACCAGATCTGGGACCCTCACAGATACGCAGTATTTT	CATRSGTLTDTQYF
TRBV6-1	NA	NA	TRBJ2-7	TGTGCCAGCAGTGAACAACGCCCAGGGGTTCACGAGCAGTACTTC	CASSEQRPGVHEQYF
TRBV6-4	NA	NA	TRBJ1-2	TGTGCCAGCAGTGACTCCGTCCATGGCTACACCTTC	CASSDSVHGYTF
TRBV19	TRBD2	NA	TRBJ2-5	TGTGCCAGTATGGGTAGCGGGAGAGGTGGGAAGACCCAGTACTTC	CASMGSGRGGKTQYF
TRBV19	NA	NA	TRBJ2-1	TGTGCCAGTAGTAAGGGCAGGCTGGCTCTCCTAATGAATGAGCAGTTCTTC	CASSKGRLALLMNEQFF
TRBV12-3/TRBV12-4	NA	NA	TRBJ2-7	TGTGCCAGCAGTTTAGACCCGGGATACGAGCAGTACTTC	CASSLDPGYEQYF
TRBV27	NA	NA	TRBJ1-1	TGTGCCAGCAGTTTATCCGGGAGGCCGGGGGGCAACACTGAAGCTTTCTTT	CASSLSGRPGGNTEAFF
TRBV27	TRBD1	NA	TRBJ2-2	TGTGCCAGCAGTTTACCGGCCGGGACAGGTTACGGGGAGCTGTTTTTT	CASSLPAGTGYGELFF
TRBV5-1	TRBD1	once	TRBJ2-5	TGCGCCAGCAGCTTTACTACAGGGGAAGAGACCCAGTACTTC	CASSFTTGEETQYF
TRBV3-1/TRBV3-2	TRBD1	NA	TRBJ1-1	TGTGCCAGCAGCCAAAAAGGGGGCGAAGCTTTCTTT	CASSQKGGEAFF
TRBV2	NA	NA	TRBJ2-2	TGTGCCAGCAGTGCGCGAACCTCGGGCACCGGGGAGCTGTTTTTT	CASSARTSGTGELFF
TRBV2	TRBD2	few	TRBJ2-7	TGTGCCATCCGACTAGCGGACGTCTACGAGCAGTACTTC	CAIRLADVYEQYF
TRBV5-6	TRBD1	NA	TRBJ1-2	TGTGCCAGCAGGGCCGGGACAGAGAACTATGGCTACACCTTC	CASRAGTENYGYTF
TRBV19	NA	once	TRBJ2-2	TGTGCCAGTAGTTCCGATTGGATGGGACCCGGGGAGCTGTTTTTT	CASSSDWMGPGELFF
TRBV29-1	TRBD1	once	TRBJ2-7	TGCAGCGTTCGTCTGATATCGGGACAGGGGGGATACGAGCAGTACTTC	CSVRLISGQGGYEQYF
TRBV25-1	TRBD1	NA	TRBJ1-1	TGTGCCAGCAGTGCAACACAGGGGTACGCCACTGAAGCTTTCTTT	CASSATQGYATEAFF
TRBV6-5	NA	NA	TRBJ1-2	TGTGCCAGCAGATCCGGACTAGAAGGCTACACCTTC	CASRSGLEGYTF
TRBV5-1	TRBD1	NA	TRBJ1-2	TGCGCCAGCAGCCTTCCGACAGGGAACTATGGCTACACCTTC	CASSLPTGNYGYTF
TRBV3-1/TRBV3-2	NA	NA	TRBJ2-5	TGTGCCAGCAGCCCGGAGGTCGGACAGCAAGAGACCCAGTACTTC	CASSPEVGQQETQYF
TRBV11-2	TRBD2	NA	TRBJ2-3	TGTGCCAGCAGCTTAGGAGGGGGACTAGCGGGAGTTACGCAGTATTTT	CASSLGGGLAGVTQYF
TRBV3-1/TRBV3-2	NA	NA	TRBJ1-1	TGTGCCAGCAGCCAAGTATCAAGGGCTGAAGCTTTCTTT	CASSQVSRAEAFF
TRBV19	NA	NA	TRBJ2-5	TGTGCCAGTAGTAACAACCAAGAGACCCAGTACTTC	CASSNNQETQYF
TRBV12-2	NA	NA	TRBJ2-1	TGTGCAAGTCGCTTAGAGACCGGGACTCGTTATAGAAATGAGCAGTTCTTC	CASRLETGTRYRNEQFF
TRBV30	NA	NA	TRBJ2-2	TGTGCCTGGAGTCTTGTTCTGCCTGGCGGGGAGCTGTTTTTT	CAWSLVLPGGELFF
TRBV9	NA	NA	TRBJ1-1	TGTGCCAGCAGCGTAGACAGACTATTGAACACTGAAGCTTTCTTT	CASSVDRLLNTEAFF
TRBV6-5	TRBD1	NA	TRBJ1-4	TGTGCCAGCAGTTACACACAGGGGATTGAAAAACTGTTTTTT	CASSYTQGIEKLFF
TRBV19	NA	NA	TRBJ1-2	TGTGCCAGTAGTGCCTGGGACACCCGAAACTATGGCTACACCTTC	CASSAWDTRNYGYTF